This T cell receptor (beta chain) was recovered during a study of blood T cell repertoires in COVID-19. Per the germline V gene, CDR1 is KGHSH and CDR2 is LQKENI. This CDR3 is 14 amino acids long. Germline trimming cut 6 bases from V and 4 bases from J; bases unmatched to any gene: 8. The age range of participants was roughly 18 to 90 years, with residence in 20 to 25 US areas. Data came from immunoSEQ multiplex PCR; TCRdb stores just in-frame clones and leaves some out. This table has about 130,000 clones, roughly 87% appearing once. Sequenced input: PBMCs or T cells enriched from blood (not recorded which). This chain links TRBV18 with TRBJ1-1; the match to TRBD1 covers 7 bases. The sequence came from a man aged 30-40 years who had recovered from COVID-19. CDR3 region: CASSSTGMGTEAFF. CDR3 in DNA: TGTGCCAGCTCCTCGACAGGGATGGGCACTGAAGCTTTCTTT.